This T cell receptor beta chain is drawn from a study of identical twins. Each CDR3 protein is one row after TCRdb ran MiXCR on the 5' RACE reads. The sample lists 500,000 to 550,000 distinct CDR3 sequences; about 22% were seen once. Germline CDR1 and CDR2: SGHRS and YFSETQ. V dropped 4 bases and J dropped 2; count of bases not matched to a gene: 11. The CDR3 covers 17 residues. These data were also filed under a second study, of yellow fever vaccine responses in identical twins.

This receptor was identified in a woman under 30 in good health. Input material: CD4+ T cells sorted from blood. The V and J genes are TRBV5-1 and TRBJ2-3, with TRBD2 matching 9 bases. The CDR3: CASSPVGLAGYTDTQYF. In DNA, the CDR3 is TGCGCCAGCAGCCCCGTCGGTCTAGCGGGGTACACAGATACGCAGTATTTT.